The 15 T cell receptor beta chains below come from one sample, sequenced in a study of sequential checkpoint blockade in melanoma. Assay used: immunoSEQ multiplex PCR; TCRdb lists only in-frame clones, some missing. The data contain around 10,000 clones, around three quarters of them singletons. Documented treatment: randomized to nivolumab then ipilimumab (arm A) or the reverse (arm B). The sample consisted of CD8+ T cells sorted from blood (inferred from file names), taken from a patient given nivolumab and ipilimumab in sequence. These receptors were taken from a human donor with melanoma.

The chain is built from TRBV29-1 and TRBJ2-1; TRBD1 matches at 7 bases. This CDR3 region has 14 residues. Germline V gives CDR1 SQVTM, CDR2 ANQGSEA. J lost 2 bases, V lost 6 bases, and 7 bases had no gene match. The CDR3 nucleotides read TGCAGCGTCTTCGGGACAGCTACCTACAATGAGCAGTTCTTC. This translates into CSVFGTATYNEQFF.

This chain uses TRBV13 with TRBJ1-2; D uncertain. Germline lookup yields CDR1 PRHDT and CDR2 FYEKMQ (reference sequence). This CDR3 has 14 amino acids. V was shortened by 5 bases and J by 4 bases, with 14 bases between the two germline ends. CDR3 nucleotides: TGTGCCAGCAGCCAGGACTTGATGTCCTATGGCTACACCTTC. It encodes CASSQDLMSYGYTF.

CDR3 in DNA: TGCGCCAGCAGCTTCCGGACTAGCGGTTACAATGAGCAGTTCTTC. Its translation is CASSFRTSGYNEQFF. V and J are TRBV5-1 and TRBJ2-1; 10 nucleotides agree with TRBD2. The CDR3 is 15 amino acids. Per germline, CDR1 SGHRS and CDR2 YFSETQ. With V trimmed by 2 bases and J by 4 bases, 3 bases remained unmatched.

This clone was counted between two and nine times. The genes are TRBV7-9 and TRBJ1-2, with 7 bases aligning to TRBD1. V shed 9 bases and J 4 bases; nucleotides not matched to a gene: 5. The length of the CDR3 is 12 residues. The germline V gene encodes CDR1 SEHNR and CDR2 FQNEAQ (reference sequence). Here the CDR3 DNA reads TGTGCCAGTTCGGACAGGTCCTATGGCTACACCTTC. Its protein is CASSDRSYGYTF. The whole variable domain, filled in from reference TRBV7-9 and TRBJ1-2, reads DTGVSQNPRHKITKRGQNVTFRCDPISEHNRLYWYRQTLGQGPEFLTYFQNEAQLEKSRLLSDRFSAERPKGSFSTLEIQRTEQGDSAMYLCASSDRSYGYTFGSGTRLTVV.

This chain links TRBV9 with TRBJ1-1; TRBD1 agrees at 7 bases. The V gene's germline CDR1 is SGDLS and CDR2 YYNGEE. The V and J ends lost 3 bases and 6 bases, in that order; junction bases with no gene match: 14. This CDR3 has 16 residues. This CDR3 is CASSESRDRVDPEAFF. The CDR3 DNA reads as TGTGCCAGCAGCGAGAGCCGTGACAGGGTCGATCCTGAAGCTTTCTTT.

The chain links TRBV7-9 to TRBJ1-2, with 12 positions matching TRBD1. The CDR3 totals 15 residues. With V trimmed by 5 bases and J by 3 bases, 4 bases remained unmatched. The germline V gene has CDR1 SEHNR and CDR2 FQNEAQ (reference sequence). CDR3 in DNA: TGTGCCAGCAGCAGTGGGACAGGGGGCGACTATGGCTACACCTTC. It translates to CASSSGTGGDYGYTF.

This chain uses TRBV6-1 with TRBJ2-7; 9 nucleotides line up with TRBD1. V lost 9 bases and J lost 5; bases outside the gene matches: 11. CDR1 is MNHNS and CDR2 is SASEGT in the germline V gene. The CDR3 has 14 residues. CDR3 sequence reads: CASRLPGQGHEQYF. CDR3 DNA: TGTGCCAGTAGACTACCGGGACAGGGCCACGAGCAGTACTTC.

CDR3 sequence: CASSLVSGEAFF. As DNA, the CDR3 is TGTGCCAGCAGCTTAGTTTCGGGAGAAGCTTTCTTT. The chain combines TRBV7-9 with TRBJ1-1; no firm D call. This CDR3 comprises 12 residues. The V end was cut by 1 base, the J end by 8 bases, with 8 bases between. Germline loops: CDR1 SEHNR, CDR2 FQNEAQ (reference sequence).

This clone came up once. The chain is built from TRBV11-2 and TRBJ2-7, with 9 bases aligning to TRBD2. With 2 bases clipped from V and 4 bases from J, the junction kept 6 bases outside the gene matches. Germline assignment: CDR1 SGHAT and CDR2 FQNNGV. The CDR3 consists of 15 residues. The CDR3 coding sequence is TGTGCCAGCAGCTTACGGCTAGCGGGAACTTACGAGCAGTACTTC. This sequence encodes CASSLRLAGTYEQYF.

The gene calls are TRBV11-3 and TRBJ2-1; no clear D gene. The CDR3 runs to 13 residues. Per the germline V gene, CDR1 is SGHNT and CDR2 is YENEEA. V lost 3 bases to trimming and J lost 0 bases, with 3 bases between them. CDR3 coding DNA: TGTGCCAGCAGCTTTAGCTCCTACAATGAGCAGTTCTTC. It encodes CASSFSSYNEQFF.

This clone showed up just a few times. The chain recombines TRBV6-5 with TRBJ2-5; 9 positions match TRBD2. The end of the DNA is better explained by TRBJ2-7, so the J call may be wrong. The CDR3 spans 15 residues. Germline assignment: CDR1 MNHEY and CDR2 SVGAGI. Written as DNA, the CDR3 is TGTGCCAGCAGTTACTTAGCGGGGGACCCTGCCGAGCAGTACTTC. Its translation is CASSYLAGDPAEQYF.

This chain links TRBV27 with TRBJ1-3; possibly TRBD1 for D (5 bases). V was clipped by 2 bases and J by 4 bases, with 9 bases between them. The germline gives CDR1 MNHEY, CDR2 SMNVEV (reference sequence). The CDR3 extends over 14 amino acids. The CDR3 DNA reads TGTGCCAGCAGTTTAAGGGGATGGGGAAACACCATATATTTT. Protein: CASSLRGWGNTIYF.

This clone has a single count. The V gene is TRBV13, the J gene TRBJ2-3; possibly TRBD1 for D (6 bases). Trimming cost V 5 bases and J 2 bases, with 17 bases left between them. CDR3 length: 16 residues. Germline CDR1 PRHDT, CDR2 FYEKMQ (reference sequence). CDR3 amino acids: CASSRTDSSITDTQYF. The CDR3 DNA sequence: TGTGCCAGCAGCCGGACGGACAGCTCAATCACAGATACGCAGTATTTT. The whole variable domain, remainder taken from reference TRBV13 and TRBJ2-3, is AAGVIQSPRHLIKEKRETATLKCYPIPRHDTVYWYQQGPGQDPQFLISFYEKMQSDKGSIPDRFSAQQFSDYHSELNMSSLELGDSALYFCASSRTDSSITDTQYFGPGTRLTVL.

The genes are TRBV7-8 and TRBJ1-6, with TRBD1 identical over 9 bases. V dropped 6 bases and J dropped 6; count of bases not matched to a gene: 12. The CDR3 extends over 17 amino acids. The germline V gene has CDR1 SGHVS and CDR2 FQNEAQ. The CDR3 DNA reads TGTGCCAGCAGTCACCTCCCCGGGACAGGGTCTAATTCACCCCTCCACTTT. It specifies CASSHLPGTGSNSPLHF.

The chain has TRBV5-1 and TRBJ2-5; the D gene is possibly TRBD2 (5 bases). Germline values: CDR1 SGHRS, CDR2 YFSETQ. The ends were cut back, 0 bases at V and 2 bases at J, with 14 bases in the middle. This CDR3 has 16 residues. For the CDR3, the DNA is TGCGCCAGCAGCTTGGGGGGTCTAGCCCTACAAGAGACCCAGTACTTC. Translation: CASSLGGLALQETQYF.